This is a list of T cell receptor beta chains from one sample in a study of T cell changes during pregnancy in multiple sclerosis. Profiled with immunoSEQ multiplex PCR; TCRdb holds only in-frame clones, not every one. The sample gives about 29,000 clones, more than 90% of which show up once; 4.5% to 7% is in the top ten. The material was CD8+ T cells from peripheral blood mononuclear cells, obtained before pregnancy. The source is a female donor with multiple sclerosis, enrolled in a pregnancy study. Each CDR3 is given with its conserved first and last residue. The D gene is left open where the match is weak. The listing skips clone size in some rows; elsewhere it reads once, few, many or a size class.

j_call | d_call | v_call | clone_size | cdr3_aa | cdr3_nt
TRBJ2-7 | . | TRBV27 | . | CASSLAAGLIYEQYF | TGTGCCAGCAGTTTAGCCGCGGGACTGATCTACGAGCAGTACTTC
TRBJ1-2 | TRBD1 | TRBV7-9 | . | CASSPPGQGRAYGYTF | TGTGCCAGCAGCCCCCCCGGACAGGGGAGGGCCTATGGCTACACCTTC
TRBJ2-3 | . | TRBV25-1 | . | CASSDRRDKDTQYF | TGTGCCAGCAGTGATCGCAGGGACAAAGATACGCAGTATTTT
TRBJ1-1 | . | TRBV29-1 | . | CSVLPPGLNTEAFF | TGCAGCGTCTTACCTCCAGGGCTGAACACTGAAGCTTTCTTT
TRBJ2-5 | TRBD2 | TRBV7-9 | . | CASSPGTTVQETQYF | TGTGCCAGCAGCCCTGGGACTACAGTCCAAGAGACCCAGTACTTC
TRBJ2-5 | . | TRBV9 | . | CASSGSGGVGETQYF | TGTGCCAGCAGCGGTAGTGGAGGGGTGGGAGAGACCCAGTACTTC
TRBJ2-1 | . | TRBV27 | once | CASRSLDSSYNEQFF | TGTGCCAGCAGGTCCTTAGATAGCTCCTACAATGAGCAGTTCTTC
TRBJ2-1 | . | TRBV7-9 | . | CASSLFRGSYNEQFF | TGTGCCAGCAGCTTATTTCGGGGCTCCTACAATGAGCAGTTCTTC
TRBJ1-5 | . | TRBV9 | few | CASSVGEFGNQPQHF | TGTGCCAGCAGCGTAGGCGAATTTGGCAATCAGCCCCAGCATTTT
TRBJ1-2 | . | TRBV9 | . | CASSADSPANYGYTF | TGTGCCAGCAGCGCCGACAGCCCTGCTAACTATGGCTACACCTTC
TRBJ2-7 | TRBD1 | TRBV5-4 | . | CASSSRQGANEQYF | TGTGCCAGCAGCTCTCGACAGGGGGCGAACGAGCAGTACTTC
TRBJ2-6 | . | TRBV6-4 | . | CASSPGTGTGANVLTF | TGTGCCAGCAGTCCCGGGACTGGGACTGGGGCCAACGTCCTGACTTTC
TRBJ1-5 | . | TRBV28 | . | CASSLLNQPQHF | TGTGCCAGCAGCCTGTTAAATCAGCCCCAGCATTTT
TRBJ2-4 | TRBD2 | TRBV4-1 | . | CASSQGLAGLLNIQYF | TGCGCCAGCAGCCAAGGACTAGCGGGCTTATTAAACATTCAGTACTTC
TRBJ2-5 | TRBD2 | TRBV14 | . | CASSQVRSGRVWETQYF | TGTGCCAGCAGCCAAGTTCGTAGCGGGAGGGTCTGGGAGACCCAGTACTTC
TRBJ2-3 | TRBD1 | TRBV9 | . | CASSPWTGQRTQYF | TGTGCCAGCAGCCCCTGGACAGGACAAAGGACGCAGTATTTT
TRBJ1-2 | TRBD1 | TRBV29-1 | . | CSAGQGADGYTF | TGCAGCGCAGGACAGGGGGCTGATGGCTACACCTTC
TRBJ2-7 | TRBD2 | TRBV9 | . | CASSAGDYAYEQYF | TGTGCCAGCAGCGCGGGGGACTATGCCTACGAGCAGTACTTC
TRBJ2-2 | TRBD1 | TRBV13 | . | CASSLTGGRTGELFF | TGTGCCAGCAGCTTGACAGGGGGCCGAACCGGGGAGCTGTTTTTT
TRBJ1-1 | TRBD1 | TRBV6-4 | . | CASSVGTDTEAFF | TGTGCCAGCAGCGTTGGGACAGACACTGAAGCTTTCTTT
TRBJ2-5 | . | TRBV5-4 | . | CASSLGGPQETQYF | TGTGCCAGCAGCTTGGGGGGGCCGCAAGAGACCCAGTACTTC
TRBJ2-1 | . | TRBV4-1 | . | CASSLGLYNEQFF | TGCGCCAGCAGCCTCGGACTTTACAATGAGCAGTTCTTC
TRBJ2-7 | . | TRBV25-1 | . | CASSDGPSYEQYF | TGTGCCAGCAGTGATGGCCCCTCCTACGAGCAGTACTTC
TRBJ2-5 | . | TRBV11-2 | . | CASSFPQANSETQYF | TGTGCCAGCAGCTTCCCCCAGGCTAACTCGGAGACCCAGTACTTC
TRBJ1-5 | TRBD1 | TRBV27 | . | CASKSRDSSNQPQHF | TGTGCCAGCAAATCCCGGGACAGTAGCAATCAGCCCCAGCATTTT
TRBJ2-7 | TRBD1 | TRBV9 | . | CASSVGQAASYEQYF | TGTGCCAGCAGCGTTGGACAGGCGGCCTCCTACGAGCAGTACTTC
TRBJ1-1 | TRBD1 | TRBV28 | . | CASRSGQTIGDTEAFF | TGTGCCAGCAGATCGGGACAGACAATTGGGGACACTGAAGCTTTCTTT
TRBJ1-4 | . | TRBV27 | . | CASSLGTKEKLFF | TGTGCCAGCAGTTTAGGGACAAAAGAAAAACTGTTTTTT
TRBJ2-2 | TRBD1 | TRBV7-6 | . | CASSLDRGNTGELFF | TGTGCCAGCAGCTTAGACAGGGGGAACACCGGGGAGCTGTTTTTT
TRBJ1-5 | TRBD1 | TRBV2 | . | CASSGDRNSNQPQHF | TGTGCCAGCAGCGGGGACAGAAATAGCAATCAGCCCCAGCATTTT
TRBJ2-1 | TRBD2 | TRBV6-4 | . | CASRAGGSSYNEQFF | TGTGCCAGCAGAGCCGGGGGGAGCTCCTACAATGAGCAGTTCTTC
TRBJ2-1 | . | TRBV7-9 | . | CASSSSRATETYNEQFF | TGTGCCAGCAGCTCAAGTAGAGCCACGGAGACCTACAATGAGCAGTTCTTC
TRBJ2-1 | TRBD1 | TRBV27 | . | CASSLGQSNEQFF | TGTGCCAGCAGTTTGGGACAGTCCAATGAGCAGTTCTTC
TRBJ1-3 | TRBD1 | TRBV2 | . | CASKTGGSGNTIYF | TGTGCCAGCAAGACAGGGGGCTCTGGAAACACCATATATTTT
TRBJ1-2 | . | TRBV15 | . | CATSRDRGGSDYGYTF | TGTGCCACCAGCAGAGATCGGGGGGGTAGCGACTATGGCTACACCTTC
TRBJ2-2 | . | TRBV28 | . | CASSMTENTGELFF | TGTGCCAGCAGTATGACAGAGAACACCGGGGAGCTGTTTTTT
TRBJ2-5 | . | TRBV27 | . | CASGYIGGGQYF | TGTGCCAGCGGGTACATTGGGGGCGGCCAGTACTTC
TRBJ1-2 | . | TRBV10-3 | . | CAISEVLGGGYGYTF | TGTGCCATCAGTGAGGTGTTGGGGGGAGGCTATGGCTACACCTTC
TRBJ1-6 | . | TRBV4-1 | . | CASSQEGSRSPLHF | TGCGCCAGCAGCCAAGAGGGCAGTCGTTCACCCCTCCACTTT
TRBJ1-4 | . | TRBV7-8 | . | CASSSFQEGGNEKLFF | TGTGCCAGCAGCTCATTCCAGGAGGGGGGGAATGAAAAACTGTTTTTT
TRBJ2-1 | . | TRBV7-7 | . | CASSPRWGEDNEQFF | TGTGCCAGCAGCCCCCGTTGGGGGGAGGACAATGAGCAGTTCTTC
TRBJ2-7 | TRBD1 | TRBV18 | . | CASSPYDVIGTVYEQYF | TGTGCCAGCTCACCATACGACGTCATCGGGACAGTATACGAGCAGTACTTC
TRBJ2-7 | . | TRBV9 | . | CASREDCVGRMAYEQYF | TGTGCCAGCAGGGAAGACTGTGTTGGCCGGATGGCCTACGAGCAGTACTTC
TRBJ2-1 | TRBD2 | TRBV13 | . | CASSLAGGWNEQFF | TGTGCCAGCAGCTTAGCGGGAGGATGGAATGAGCAGTTCTTC
TRBJ2-7 | TRBD1 | TRBV5-4 | . | CASSLEAGGYEQYF | TGTGCCAGCAGCTTGGAGGCAGGGGGCTACGAGCAGTACTTC
TRBJ2-7 | TRBD2 | TRBV6-6 | . | CASSRLASSYEQYF | TGTGCCAGCAGCCGACTAGCGAGCTCCTACGAGCAGTACTTC
TRBJ2-7 | TRBD1 | TRBV29-1 | once | CSVFGTVSYEQYF | TGCAGCGTTTTCGGGACAGTCTCCTACGAGCAGTACTTC